Listed below are T cell receptor beta chains from one sample, sequenced in a study of blood T cells in healthy people across ages. Each CDR3 protein is one row after TCRdb ran MiXCR on the 5' RACE reads. Of roughly 1.5 million distinct CDR3 sequences listed, 35% to 45% are singletons. Sequenced input: blood. The receptors shown here come from a woman aged 18-30 years in good health. Each CDR3 is given with its conserved first and last residue. The D gene is left open where the match is weak. Size is omitted from some rows. Given values are once, few, many or a class for expanded clones.

TGCGCCAGCAGCTTGGGCTTGGGAATCGGCTATGGCTACACCTTC	CASSLGLGIGYGYTF	TRBV5-1	TRBJ1-2	-	-
TGTGCCAGCAGCCAAAAGACAGGGATAAACACCATATATTTT	CASSQKTGINTIYF	TRBV4-2	TRBJ1-3	TRBD1	-
TGTGCCAGCAGCTTACGGGAACTAAATAGCGATCAGCCCCAGCATTTT	CASSLRELNSDQPQHF	TRBV7-8	TRBJ1-5	-	-
TGCAGTGCTAGAGATCGACAGGGAGTTCAGCCCCAGCATTTT	CSARDRQGVQPQHF	TRBV20-1	TRBJ1-5	TRBD1	few
TGTGCCAGCAGTGTAAGTGTCAATCAGCCCCAGCATTTT	CASSVSVNQPQHF	TRBV27	TRBJ1-5	-	-
TGTGCCAGCAGTGAATTGGACAAAAACATTCAGTACTTC	CASSELDKNIQYF	TRBV2	TRBJ2-4	-	-
TGTGCCAGCAGCTGGGCCGGGACCCCCCCTGTCACAGATACGCAGTATTTT	CASSWAGTPPVTDTQYF	TRBV5-6	TRBJ2-3	-	-
TGTGCCAGCGGGGGGGCCCAGTACCAAGAGACCCAGTACTTC	CASGGAQYQETQYF	TRBV28	TRBJ2-5	-	-
TGCGCCAGCAGCTTGGAGCCAGGGACCGGGGCCAACGTCCTGACTTTC	CASSLEPGTGANVLTF	TRBV5-1	TRBJ2-6	-	-
TGCGCCAGCAGCCAAGAGCGGGGAACCTACAATGAGCAGTACTTC	CASSQERGTYNEQYF	TRBV4-3	TRBJ2-7	-	-
TGTGCCAGTATTAGGGCTGGACAGGGGTATACTGAAGCTTTCTTT	CASIRAGQGYTEAFF	TRBV28	TRBJ1-1	TRBD1	-
TGTGCCAGCAGCGGCCGGGACATCAGGAACACCGGGGAGCTGTTTTTT	CASSGRDIRNTGELFF	TRBV7-9	TRBJ2-2	-	-
TGCAGTGCCCAATACTTGGGGGGGGGCACAGATACGCAGTATTTT	CSAQYLGGGTDTQYF	TRBV20-1	TRBJ2-3	TRBD2	few
TGCAGTGCTAGCGGATATAGCGGGATCTACGAGCAGTACTTC	CSASGYSGIYEQYF	TRBV20-1	TRBJ2-7	TRBD2	-
TGTGCCAGCAGCCAAGGGTCTGTCAGCTACAATGAGCAGTTCTTC	CASSQGSVSYNEQFF	TRBV14	TRBJ2-1	-	-
TGTGCCAGCAGTTTCCCGTTGGGACAGGTTGCAACTGAAGCTTTCTTT	CASSFPLGQVATEAFF	TRBV28	TRBJ1-1	TRBD1	few
TGCAGTGCGCGTCGGACTAGCGGAGAGACCCAGTTCTTC	CSARRTSGETQFF	TRBV20-1	TRBJ2-1	TRBD2	-
TGTGCCAGCAGCTCCCCAGGGGGCGATAACTATGGCTACACCTTC	CASSSPGGDNYGYTF	TRBV7-9	TRBJ1-2	TRBD1	-
TGTGCCAGCAGTTTGGACGTGTCTAGCAATCAGCCCCAGCATTTT	CASSLDVSSNQPQHF	TRBV12-3/TRBV12-4	TRBJ1-5	-	few
TGTGCCAGCAATGAGGGGGCATCCTACGAGCAGTACTTC	CASNEGASYEQYF	TRBV25-1	TRBJ2-7	TRBD1	-
TGTGCCATCAGGCTCGCCAGCGCCGTCTACAATGAGCAGTACTTC	CAIRLASAVYNEQYF	TRBV10-3	TRBJ2-7	-	few
TGTGCCAGCAGTCTCCAGAAAGGGGGCTACACCTTC	CASSLQKGGYTF	TRBV28	TRBJ1-2	-	few
TGTGCCAGCAGCCAATTTCGGGACAGGATGACTAATGAAAAACTGTTTTTT	CASSQFRDRMTNEKLFF	TRBV12-3/TRBV12-4	TRBJ1-4	TRBD1	-
TGTGCCAGCAGCTTAGGGCAGAGACCGTCCAGCACCGGGGAGCTGTTTTTT	CASSLGQRPSSTGELFF	TRBV7-9	TRBJ2-2	-	-
TGTGCCACCAGCGAGGACAACCGAGAGACTGAAGCTTTCTTT	CATSEDNRETEAFF	TRBV15	TRBJ1-1	-	once
TGCAGTGGGGACGCCGAACCCAATGAGCAGTTCTTC	CSGDAEPNEQFF	TRBV20-1	TRBJ2-1	-	-
TGTGCCAGCAGCTTAGGAACAGGGATTGGGGAGACCCAGTACTTC	CASSLGTGIGETQYF	TRBV7-9	TRBJ2-5	-	-
TGCAGCGTTGAGCGGGACAGGGACGCTGGAAACACCATATATTTT	CSVERDRDAGNTIYF	TRBV29-1	TRBJ1-3	TRBD1	once
TGCAGTGCTACCCCGTACCAAGAGACCCAGTACTTC	CSATPYQETQYF	TRBV20-1	TRBJ2-5	-	-
TGTGCCAGCAGCCCCGGGGCAGTTGAAGCTTTCTTT	CASSPGAVEAFF	TRBV6-5	TRBJ1-1	-	few
TGCAGCGTTGAACTCCGGAGTCTTTATGGCTACACCTTC	CSVELRSLYGYTF	TRBV29-1	TRBJ1-2	-	few
TGTGCCAGCAGTTTAACGGCTAGCGGGAGGAACAATGAGCAGTTCTTC	CASSLTASGRNNEQFF	TRBV28	TRBJ2-1	TRBD2	-
TGTGCCAGCTCCCGATCGACAGGCACAAATGAAAAACTGTTTTTT	CASSRSTGTNEKLFF	TRBV18	TRBJ1-4	-	-
TGTGCCACCAGTGTTGACCTAGCGGGGTCTTACAATGAGCAGTACTTC	CATSVDLAGSYNEQYF	TRBV24-1	TRBJ2-5	TRBD2	-
TGCAGTGCTAGAGAGGTAGTTAATGAAAAACTGTTTTTT	CSAREVVNEKLFF	TRBV20-1	TRBJ1-4	-	few
TGTGCCAGCAGTTTACGGAGATTCACAGATACGCAGTATTTT	CASSLRRFTDTQYF	TRBV27	TRBJ2-3	-	-
TGCAGCGTTGTTCAGGGGCCCTACGAGCAGTACTTC	CSVVQGPYEQYF	TRBV29-1	TRBJ2-7	-	many
TGTGCCAGCAGCCCACAGGGGTCCTTTGGCTACACCTTC	CASSPQGSFGYTF	TRBV5-6	TRBJ1-2	TRBD1	few
TGCAGCGTTGACCTCGGACTAGCGGGAGGGGGGACGCAGTATTTT	CSVDLGLAGGGTQYF	TRBV29-1	TRBJ2-3	TRBD2	-
TGTGCCAGCAGACGGACCGGGACAGGTGAACGCGAGCAGTACTTC	CASRRTGTGEREQYF	TRBV6-2/TRBV6-3	TRBJ2-7	TRBD1	-
TGCAGTGCTGGCGGGAAGCGGAGCTCCTACAATGAGCAGTTCTTC	CSAGGKRSSYNEQFF	TRBV20-1	TRBJ2-1	-	once
TGCAGTGCTAGAGTTGGGACTGTAGCCTACGAGCAGTACTTC	CSARVGTVAYEQYF	TRBV20-1	TRBJ2-7	-	once